The 22 T cell receptor beta chains below all came from one sample that was sequenced in a study of cytomegalovirus exposure and HLA in healthy donors. Vbeta (60) and Jbeta (13) primers were used in the PCR. Here immunoSEQ multiplex PCR was the method, and the copy in TCRdb shows in-frame clones only, minus some. The repertoire holds 110,000 to 150,000 clones, with roughly four fifths as singletons. The specimen was PBMCs. These receptors came from a man younger than 30 in good health and CMV-seropositive.

This clone was seen only a few times. The J gene is TRBJ1-1, the V gene TRBV30; 8 nucleotides match TRBD1. The CDR3 is 12 residues long. Germline lookup yields CDR1 GTSNPN and CDR2 SVGIG (reference sequence). Trimming cost V 1 base and J 11 bases; bases outside gene matches: 6. The CDR3 DNA sequence: TGTGCCTGGAGTGCCCAGGGGGCCGGGGCTTTCTTT. Translated, it gives CAWSAQGAGAFF. Filled out from reference TRBV30 and TRBJ1-1, the complete variable domain reads SQTIHQWPATLVQPVGSPLSLECTVEGTSNPNLYWYRQAAGRGLQLLFYSVGIGQISSEVPQNLSASRPQDRQFILSSKKLLLSDSGFYLCAWSAQGAGAFFGQGTRLTVV.

This rearrangement joins TRBV6-5 to TRBJ1-1; TRBD1 agrees at 9 bases. Trimming cost V 8 bases and J 0 bases; bases outside gene matches: 7. Germline V gene lookup returns CDR1 MNHEY and CDR2 SVGAGI. This CDR3 is built from 15 residues. The CDR3, as DNA: TGTGCCAGCGCCTGGGACAGGGTACTGAACACTGAAGCTTTCTTT. It encodes CASAWDRVLNTEAFF.

The rearrangement joins TRBV6-5 to TRBJ1-4, with D unclear. Germline CDR1 is MNHEY and CDR2 is SVGAGI. The CDR3 covers 15 residues. V lost 4 bases to trimming and J lost 0 bases, with 9 bases between them. This chain's CDR3 is CASSSGSSTNEKLFF. In DNA, the CDR3 is TGTGCCAGCAGTTCCGGGTCCTCAACTAATGAAAAACTGTTTTTT.

This CDR3 reads CASSSGTSYNEQFF. For the CDR3, the DNA is TGTGCCAGCAGCTCCGGGACTAGTTACAATGAGCAGTTCTTC. The chain links TRBV6-5 to TRBJ2-1, with 8 bases aligning to TRBD2. The CDR3 has 14 residues. Germline assignment: CDR1 MNHEY and CDR2 SVGAGI. J gave up 4 bases and V 6 bases, and 5 bases lay outside the gene matches.

CDR3 DNA: TGCGCCAGCAGCCCAGTCGCGAACACCGGGGAGCTGTTTTTT. Its protein is CASSPVANTGELFF. The chain couples TRBV5-1 to TRBJ2-2; the D is unclear. CDR1 and CDR2 from the germline V gene are SGHRS and YFSETQ. V was clipped by 4 bases and J by 0 bases, with 7 bases between them. The CDR3 spans 14 residues.

The chain carries TRBV7-2 and TRBJ2-7; 11 nucleotides agree with TRBD1. V shed 1 base, J shed 2 bases, and the junction held 1 base outside the gene matches. The CDR3 length is 15 residues. Germline CDR1 SGHTA, CDR2 FQGNSA. The CDR3 region is CASSLVGQGAYEQYF. In nucleotides, the CDR3 is TGTGCCAGCAGCTTAGTGGGACAGGGGGCCTACGAGCAGTACTTC.

This rearrangement joins TRBV6-1 to TRBJ2-7; 9 positions match TRBD1. Losses at the gene ends were 5 bases for V and 2 bases for J; bases not matched to a gene: 7. The CDR3 totals 15 residues. From germline, CDR1 is MNHNS and CDR2 SASEGT. The DNA for the CDR3 is TGTGCCAGCAGTAAGGACAGGGGTTTTCCCTACGAGCAGTACTTC. Translated, it gives CASSKDRGFPYEQYF.

The V and J genes are TRBV27 and TRBJ2-2, with a tentative D call TRBD1 (5 bases). Germline loops: CDR1 MNHEY, CDR2 SMNVEV (reference sequence). The CDR3 is made up of 15 amino acids. V was shortened by 0 bases and J by 6 bases, with 11 bases between the two germline ends. The DNA of the CDR3 is TGTGCCAGCAGTTTATCCAGGGATGGGCCCGGGGAGCTGTTTTTT. It is translated as CASSLSRDGPGELFF.

In this sample, this clone turned up once. V is TRBV2 and J is TRBJ2-2, with D possibly TRBD2 on 5 matching bases. The CDR3 extends over 14 amino acids. In germline, CDR1 is SNHLY, CDR2 FYNNEI. Trimming removed 4 bases from V and 8 bases from J, with 14 bases in between. In DNA, the CDR3 is TGTGCCAGCAGTGTAATCCGGGAATCGGGGGAGCTGTTTTTT. It encodes CASSVIRESGELFF.

CDR3 loop: CASSEQGGPSEQYF. CDR3 DNA: TGTGCCAGCAGTGAACAGGGCGGTCCCTCCGAGCAGTACTTC. The V call is TRBV2, the J call TRBJ2-7, with D perhaps matching TRBD1 (5 bases). V was shortened by 2 bases and J by 6 bases, with 14 bases between the two germline ends. This CDR3 region has 14 residues. Per the germline V gene, CDR1 is SNHLY and CDR2 is FYNNEI. Combining the CDR3 with reference TRBV2 and TRBJ2-7 gives the whole variable domain EPEVTQTPSHQVTQMGQEVILRCVPISNHLYFYWYRQILGQKVEFLVSFYNNEISEKSEIFDDQFSVERPDGSNFTLKIRSTKLEDSAMYFCASSEQGGPSEQYFGPGTRLTVT.

V gene TRBV27 combines with J gene TRBJ2-7; D ambiguous. CDR3 length: 17 residues. CDR1 is MNHEY and CDR2 is SMNVEV in the germline V gene (reference sequence). The germline V and J ends were trimmed by 0 bases and 3 bases, with 18 bases remaining between them. The CDR3 nucleotides read TGTGCCAGCAGTTTATCGAACGCCGCTTACAGTCTCTACGAGCAGTACTTC. It encodes CASSLSNAAYSLYEQYF.

The genes are TRBV30 and TRBJ2-7, with a possible D match to TRBD2 (6 bases). Trimming shortened V by 0 bases and J by 2 bases, and 14 bases separated the two germline ends. This CDR3 has 15 amino acids. Germline CDR1 and CDR2: GTSNPN and SVGIG (reference sequence). This CDR3 reads CAWSVRGIRTYEQYF. The CDR3 coding sequence is TGTGCCTGGAGTGTACGGGGGATACGCACCTACGAGCAGTACTTC.

The rearrangement links TRBV28 to TRBJ2-6; 9 bases match TRBD1. The V gene's germline CDR1 is MDHEN and CDR2 SYDVKM. The CDR3 length is 18 residues. V shed 6 bases, J shed 3 bases, and the junction held 12 bases outside the gene matches. The CDR3 loop is CASSPDRGSFGGANVLTF. The CDR3 coding sequence is TGTGCCAGCAGCCCCGACAGGGGGTCATTCGGTGGGGCCAACGTCCTGACTTTC.

J is TRBJ2-7 and V is TRBV28; possibly TRBD2 for D (5 bases). Looked up from germline, CDR1 is MDHEN and CDR2 is SYDVKM. The CDR3 runs 12 residues. Between the trimmed V and J ends, which lost 8 bases and 0 bases, there was a span of 8 bases. CDR3 nucleotides: TGTGCCAGCGGGAGCCGCTCCTACGAGCAGTACTTC. Translation gives CASGSRSYEQYF. Based on the CDR3 plus reference TRBV28 and TRBJ2-7, the full variable domain is DVKVTQSSRYLVKRTGEKVFLECVQDMDHENMFWYRQDPGLGLRLIYFSYDVKMKEKGDIPEGYSVSREKKERFSLILESASTNQTSMYLCASGSRSYEQYFGPGTRLTVT.

This clone was seen a handful of times. The genes are TRBV28 and TRBJ2-7, with 8 bases aligning to TRBD2. V dropped 5 bases and J dropped 5; count of bases not matched to a gene: 11. The CDR3 has 15 residues. Germline loops: CDR1 MDHEN, CDR2 SYDVKM. The DNA of the CDR3 is TGTGCCAGCAGTCTTCCCCCGGGAGGGCCCCACGAGCAGTACTTC. Residues: CASSLPPGGPHEQYF.

This sequence joins TRBV5-1 and TRBJ1-1; 7 bases are shared with TRBD1. The length of the CDR3 is 14 residues. V lost 3 bases to trimming and J lost 7 bases; unmatched junction nucleotides: 9. The germline V gene encodes CDR1 SGHRS and CDR2 YFSETQ. CDR3 loop: CASSSPTGPSEAFF. CDR3 DNA: TGCGCCAGCAGCTCCCCGACAGGGCCGAGTGAAGCTTTCTTT.

The chain links TRBV28 to TRBJ2-4, with D possibly matching TRBD2 (5 bases). Per the germline V gene, CDR1 is MDHEN and CDR2 is SYDVKM. Trimming left V 7 bases short and J 3 bases short, with 13 bases between. CDR3 size: 14 residues. CDR3: CASTPGVGKNIQYF. CDR3 in DNA: TGTGCCAGCACCCCCGGGGTAGGCAAAAACATTCAGTACTTC. The full variable domain, with the rest looked up from reference TRBV28 and TRBJ2-4, is DVKVTQSSRYLVKRTGEKVFLECVQDMDHENMFWYRQDPGLGLRLIYFSYDVKMKEKGDIPEGYSVSREKKERFSLILESASTNQTSMYLCASTPGVGKNIQYFGAGTRLSVL.

The chain joins TRBV19 to TRBJ1-2; 11 positions match TRBD1. The CDR3 runs to 13 residues. Looked up from germline, CDR1 is LNHDA and CDR2 is SQIVND (reference sequence). Trimming removed 5 bases from V and 8 bases from J; junction bases left unmatched: 4. DNA of the CDR3: TGTGCCAGTAGTGCTGGGACAGGGGGGGGCTACACCTTC. Protein sequence: CASSAGTGGGYTF.

The table lists this clone with a count of one. The chain links TRBV19 to TRBJ1-2; D ambiguous. The CDR3 has 13 residues. CDR1 is LNHDA, CDR2 SQIVND, per germline (reference sequence). V gave up 5 bases and J gave up 3 bases, with 10 bases separating them. The CDR3 spells CASSQRVDYGYTF. Written as DNA, the CDR3 is TGTGCCAGTAGTCAGCGGGTCGACTATGGCTACACCTTC.

Concerning this clone: Other nucleotide sequences from this sample produce the same CDR3. The CDR3 here is CASSPGLNYEQYF. The CDR3 nucleotides read TGTGCCAGCAGTCCCGGACTTAACTACGAGCAGTACTTC. The J gene is TRBJ2-7, the V gene TRBV27; a possible D gene is TRBD2 (5 bases). Germline assignment: CDR1 MNHEY and CDR2 SMNVEV (reference sequence). Trimming stripped 5 bases from V and 3 bases from J, with 11 bases between. The length of the CDR3 is 13 residues.

The gene calls are TRBV25-1 and TRBJ1-2; D might be TRBD1 (5 bases). This CDR3 is 12 amino acids long. V lost 10 bases to trimming and J lost 5 bases, with 14 bases between them. Germline CDR1 reads MGHDK; CDR2 reads SYGVNS. The CDR3 protein is CATGGETYGYTF. CDR3 DNA: TGTGCCACCGGGGGTGAGACTTATGGCTACACCTTC.

This chain connects TRBV7-9 to TRBJ1-4, with no clear D. CDR3 length: 14 residues. The germline V gene has CDR1 SEHNR and CDR2 FQNEAQ (reference sequence). Trimming left V 5 bases short and J 0 bases short, with 7 bases between. The CDR3 loop reads CASSPGATNEKLFF. The DNA of the CDR3 is TGTGCCAGCAGCCCCGGAGCAACTAATGAAAAACTGTTTTTT.